The rows below give T cell receptor beta chains drawn from one sample of a study of blood T cell repertoires in COVID-19. Some clones are missing from TCRdb's copy, which holds only in-frame ones; the method was immunoSEQ multiplex PCR. The profile shows tens of thousands of clones, more than 75% of them singletons. The sample comprised peripheral blood. Every receptor here comes from a human donor in a cohort sampled during active COVID-19. Each CDR3 is given with its conserved first and last residue. Each record gives: CDR3 protein, J gene, V gene.

CDR3aa: CASSLGTGTGDYEQYF
j_gene: TRBJ2-7
v_gene: TRBV11-3

CDR3aa: CASGLRGAGANVLTF
j_gene: TRBJ2-6
v_gene: TRBV12-5

CDR3aa: CASSTRGWTYGYTF
j_gene: TRBJ1-2
v_gene: TRBV2

CDR3aa: CASSLRAGATDTQYF
j_gene: TRBJ2-3
v_gene: TRBV4-3

CDR3aa: CASSLVSGQGNNEQFF
j_gene: TRBJ2-1
v_gene: TRBV5-1

CDR3aa: CSVSGGADSPLHF
j_gene: TRBJ1-6
v_gene: TRBV29-1

CDR3aa: CASSYVGFANTGELFF
j_gene: TRBJ2-2
v_gene: TRBV27

CDR3aa: CASSGSGGPNYEQYF
j_gene: TRBJ2-7
v_gene: TRBV6-5

CDR3aa: CASSIVSGYSNQPQHF
j_gene: TRBJ1-5
v_gene: TRBV19

CDR3aa: CASSKNRGSYEQYF
j_gene: TRBJ2-7
v_gene: TRBV16

CDR3aa: CASSHSYEQYF
j_gene: TRBJ2-7
v_gene: TRBV14

CDR3aa: CAWNDGHQNSPLHF
j_gene: TRBJ1-6
v_gene: TRBV30

CDR3aa: CASSVASGTYEQYF
j_gene: TRBJ2-7
v_gene: TRBV9

CDR3aa: CASSSGASTGETQYF
j_gene: TRBJ2-5
v_gene: TRBV5-1

CDR3aa: CASSTRQGPQHF
j_gene: TRBJ1-5
v_gene: TRBV19

CDR3aa: CASSSTGQGNTEAFF
j_gene: TRBJ1-1
v_gene: TRBV5-4

CDR3aa: CAIWGGQTYEQYF
j_gene: TRBJ2-7
v_gene: TRBV10-3

CDR3aa: CASTPTDSYEQYF
j_gene: TRBJ2-7
v_gene: TRBV6-5

CDR3aa: CASSQALLAGGHVDEQFF
j_gene: TRBJ2-1
v_gene: TRBV4-2

CDR3aa: CASSVDRDYGYTF
j_gene: TRBJ1-2
v_gene: TRBV18

CDR3aa: CASSEGQRGSPLHF
j_gene: TRBJ1-6
v_gene: TRBV10-1

CDR3aa: CASSLTGQGGTEAFF
j_gene: TRBJ1-1
v_gene: TRBV5-8

CDR3aa: CSASPGTGNYGYTF
j_gene: TRBJ1-2
v_gene: TRBV20-1

CDR3aa: CASSLASGGTSYEQYF
j_gene: TRBJ2-7
v_gene: TRBV5-1